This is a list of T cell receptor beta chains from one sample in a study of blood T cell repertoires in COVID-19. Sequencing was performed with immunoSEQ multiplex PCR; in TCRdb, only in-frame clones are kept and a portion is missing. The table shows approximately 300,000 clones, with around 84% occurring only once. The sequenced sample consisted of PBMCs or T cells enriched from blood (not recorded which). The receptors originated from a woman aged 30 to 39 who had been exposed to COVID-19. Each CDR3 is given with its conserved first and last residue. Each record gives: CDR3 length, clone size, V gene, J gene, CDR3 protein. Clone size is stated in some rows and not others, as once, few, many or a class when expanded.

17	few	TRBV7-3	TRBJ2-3	CASSLKGSGRNTDTQYF
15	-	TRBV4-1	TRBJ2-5	CASSQGTSFQETQYF
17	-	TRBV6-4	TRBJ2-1	CASSERPSGSSYNEQFF
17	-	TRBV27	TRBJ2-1	CASRNSPRDSSYNEQFF
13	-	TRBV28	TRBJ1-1	CASSVQGNTEAFF
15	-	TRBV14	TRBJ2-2	CASSSWTGGTGELFF
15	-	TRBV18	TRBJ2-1	CASSPLAGGGNEQFF
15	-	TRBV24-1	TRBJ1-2	CATSDRTGGNYGYTF
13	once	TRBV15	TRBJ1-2	CATSLDHWKGYTF
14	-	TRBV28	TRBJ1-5	CASSLLGQGKPQHF
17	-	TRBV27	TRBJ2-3	CASSLSAGASGTDTQYF
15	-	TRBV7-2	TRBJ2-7	CASSSTGTVAYEQYF
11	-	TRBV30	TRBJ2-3	CACQSTDTQYF
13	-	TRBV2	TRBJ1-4	CASEYRTNEKLFF
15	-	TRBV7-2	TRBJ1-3	CASSLGQGSGNTIYF